This T cell receptor (beta chain) was sequenced during a study of CD8+CD57+ T cells in acquired aplastic anemia. Study details: The mean DNA yield obtained from sorted CD4+ and CD8+ cells came to about 3 ug.

The CDR3 runs 13 residues. Germline lookup yields CDR1 LNHDA and CDR2 SQIVND (reference sequence). The ends were cut back, 3 bases at V and 2 bases at J, with 7 bases in the middle. Profiles of TCR beta VDJ and CDR3 were generated from a genomic DNA template. TCRdb analysed the reads with MiXCR anew, one entry per CDR3 protein. In the table there are about 160,000 distinct CDR3 sequences, over 55% of which are singletons. Study-wide results and limits: Found in both controls and patients were some 30 CD8+ CDR3 sequences.

Only patients with CD8+CD57+ cell expansion on flow cytometry were chosen for sequencing. The cohort consisted entirely of patients having severe acquired aplastic anemia. About this clonotype itself: Its antigen is not identified.

The sequence derives from a human donor with aplastic anemia. V usage is TRBV19 and J usage is TRBJ1-1; the D is unclear. The sequencing input was sorted CD4+, CD8+, or CD8+CD57+ T cells (not recorded which) from PBMCs. This chain's CDR3 is CASSITPNTEAFF. The CDR3 DNA is TGTGCCAGTAGTATTACACCCAACACTGAAGCTTTCTTT.